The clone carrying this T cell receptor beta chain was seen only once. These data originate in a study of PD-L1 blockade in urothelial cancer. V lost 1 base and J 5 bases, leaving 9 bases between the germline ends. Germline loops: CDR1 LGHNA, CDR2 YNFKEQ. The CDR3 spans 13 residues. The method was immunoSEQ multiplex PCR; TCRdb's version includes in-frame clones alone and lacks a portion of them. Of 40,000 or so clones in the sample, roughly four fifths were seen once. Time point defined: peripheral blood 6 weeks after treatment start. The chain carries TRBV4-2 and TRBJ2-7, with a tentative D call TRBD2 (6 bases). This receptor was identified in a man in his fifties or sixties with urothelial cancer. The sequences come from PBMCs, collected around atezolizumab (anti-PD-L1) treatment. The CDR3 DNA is TGTGCCAGCAGCCAAGTCCCGGGAGACGAGCAGTACTTC. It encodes CASSQVPGDEQYF.